This is a list of T cell receptor beta chains from one sample in a study of shared clonotypes between healthy human individuals. TCRdb keeps only in-frame clones here, not all; method: immunoSEQ multiplex PCR. This table has around 2,000,000 clones, 95% appearing once. What was sequenced was naive CD4+ T cells sorted from blood. These receptors were taken from a man in his late teens or twenties in good health. Each CDR3 is given with its conserved first and last residue. D genes are given only for firm matches. Rows may omit the clone size; those that give it use once, few, many or a size class.

v_gene: TRBV2; len: 18; j_gene: TRBJ2-1; abundance: NA; d_gene: TRBD1; CDR3nt: TGTGCCAGCAGTGTACTATCCGGGACAGGGAAGGGAGCGAATGAGCAGTTCTTC; CDR3aa: CASSVLSGTGKGANEQFF
v_gene: TRBV5-1; len: 13; j_gene: TRBJ1-6; abundance: NA; d_gene: NA; CDR3nt: TGCGCCAGCAGCTTGGGTGGTGGGGCACCCCTCCACTTT; CDR3aa: CASSLGGGAPLHF
v_gene: TRBV5-1; len: 14; j_gene: TRBJ2-3; abundance: NA; d_gene: NA; CDR3nt: TGCGCCAGCAGCCCCGGGACTCTCCCAGATACGCAGTATTTT; CDR3aa: CASSPGTLPDTQYF
v_gene: TRBV9; len: 14; j_gene: TRBJ1-1; abundance: NA; d_gene: NA; CDR3nt: TGTGCCAGCAGCGTAGGGTCTGAGGGTTGGGAAGCTTTCTTT; CDR3aa: CASSVGSEGWEAFF
v_gene: TRBV6-5; len: 12; j_gene: TRBJ2-3; abundance: NA; d_gene: NA; CDR3nt: TGTGCCAGCCGGAGTACGACAGATACGCAGTATTTT; CDR3aa: CASRSTTDTQYF
v_gene: TRBV7-2; len: 15; j_gene: TRBJ2-5; abundance: NA; d_gene: TRBD2; CDR3nt: TGTGCCAGCAGCTTAGTGGGAGGGCCTCAAGAGACCCAGTACTTC; CDR3aa: CASSLVGGPQETQYF
v_gene: TRBV2; len: 14; j_gene: TRBJ2-2; abundance: NA; d_gene: NA; CDR3nt: TGTGCCAGCAGTGCACACGGTGACACCGGGGAGCTGTTTTTT; CDR3aa: CASSAHGDTGELFF
v_gene: TRBV30; len: 16; j_gene: TRBJ2-1; abundance: NA; d_gene: TRBD2; CDR3nt: TGTGCCTGGAGTTCCCGACGGGAGGACCCTAACAATGAGCAGTTCTTC; CDR3aa: CAWSSRREDPNNEQFF
v_gene: TRBV4-1; len: 12; j_gene: TRBJ1-1; abundance: NA; d_gene: TRBD1; CDR3nt: TGCGCCAGCAGCCAAATCCAGGGGGAGGCTTTCTTT; CDR3aa: CASSQIQGEAFF
v_gene: TRBV4-1; len: 16; j_gene: TRBJ2-1; abundance: NA; d_gene: TRBD2; CDR3nt: TGCGCCAGCAGCCAAGTGGGACTAGCGAAATACAATGAGCAGTTCTTC; CDR3aa: CASSQVGLAKYNEQFF
v_gene: TRBV5-1; len: 15; j_gene: TRBJ1-1; abundance: NA; d_gene: NA; CDR3nt: TGCGCCAGCAGCTTGCCGGAAAAAGAAACCTCTGAAGCTTTCTTT; CDR3aa: CASSLPEKETSEAFF
v_gene: TRBV7-3; len: 15; j_gene: TRBJ2-1; abundance: NA; d_gene: TRBD2; CDR3nt: TGTGCCAGCAGCTTAAAAAGCGGGGGGGCCAATGAGCAGTTCTTC; CDR3aa: CASSLKSGGANEQFF
v_gene: TRBV10-1; len: 13; j_gene: TRBJ1-5; abundance: once; d_gene: TRBD1; CDR3nt: TGCGCCAGCAGTTTGCAGGGGGATCAGCCCCAGCATTTT; CDR3aa: CASSLQGDQPQHF
v_gene: TRBV10-3; len: 16; j_gene: TRBJ2-7; abundance: NA; d_gene: TRBD2; CDR3nt: TGTGCCATCAGTGAGGTGCTAGCGGGGACTAGCTACGAGCAGTACTTC; CDR3aa: CAISEVLAGTSYEQYF
v_gene: TRBV29-1; len: 14; j_gene: TRBJ1-2; abundance: few; d_gene: TRBD1; CDR3nt: TGCAGCATCAGGACCGGCAGGGGGGACGATGGCTACACCTTC; CDR3aa: CSIRTGRGDDGYTF
v_gene: TRBV11-2; len: 14; j_gene: TRBJ2-1; abundance: NA; d_gene: NA; CDR3nt: TGTGCCAGCAGCTTAGCGTCTCCCTACAATGAGCAGTTCTTC; CDR3aa: CASSLASPYNEQFF
v_gene: TRBV2; len: 14; j_gene: TRBJ1-2; abundance: NA; d_gene: NA; CDR3nt: TGTGCCAGCAGAAGGACAGACCATAACTATGGCTACACCTTC; CDR3aa: CASRRTDHNYGYTF
v_gene: TRBV19; len: 13; j_gene: TRBJ2-7; abundance: NA; d_gene: NA; CDR3nt: TGTGCCAGTAGTATTCACAGCTCCTACGAGCAGTACTTC; CDR3aa: CASSIHSSYEQYF
v_gene: TRBV10-3; len: 13; j_gene: TRBJ1-1; abundance: NA; d_gene: TRBD1; CDR3nt: TGTGCCACGCGGGACAGGGAGGGCACTGAAGCTTTCTTT; CDR3aa: CATRDREGTEAFF
v_gene: TRBV7-3; len: 15; j_gene: TRBJ2-1; abundance: NA; d_gene: TRBD2; CDR3nt: TGTGCCAGCAGCTTAGCTAGCGGGGGGCTCAATGAGCAGTTCTTC; CDR3aa: CASSLASGGLNEQFF
v_gene: TRBV6-5; len: 14; j_gene: TRBJ2-7; abundance: NA; d_gene: TRBD1; CDR3nt: TGTGCCAGCAAAAGACAGGGTGGGTCCTACGAGCAGTACTTC; CDR3aa: CASKRQGGSYEQYF
v_gene: TRBV5-4; len: 18; j_gene: TRBJ2-1; abundance: once; d_gene: TRBD1; CDR3nt: TGTGCCAGCAGCCCCGGACAGGGGTTAGGGTTAGTAGACAATGAGCAGTTCTTC; CDR3aa: CASSPGQGLGLVDNEQFF
v_gene: TRBV29-1; len: 14; j_gene: TRBJ2-3; abundance: NA; d_gene: NA; CDR3nt: TGCAGCGTTGTGAAGGGACTTAGCACAGATACGCAGTATTTT; CDR3aa: CSVVKGLSTDTQYF
v_gene: TRBV5-6; len: 15; j_gene: TRBJ2-7; abundance: NA; d_gene: TRBD2; CDR3nt: TGTGCCAGCAGTTTGGGGGGGACTCGAGGAGTCGAGCAGTACTTC; CDR3aa: CASSLGGTRGVEQYF
v_gene: TRBV30; len: 13; j_gene: TRBJ1-2; abundance: NA; d_gene: NA; CDR3nt: TGTGCCTGGAGCAAGAAGGAATCATTAGCAATCTCCTTC; CDR3aa: CAWSKKESLAISF
v_gene: TRBV7-2; len: 13; j_gene: TRBJ1-2; abundance: NA; d_gene: NA; CDR3nt: TGTGCCAGCAGTCCCACGGGCTTAGATGGCTACACCTTC; CDR3aa: CASSPTGLDGYTF
v_gene: TRBV7-9; len: 16; j_gene: TRBJ1-4; abundance: NA; d_gene: NA; CDR3nt: TGTGCCAGCAGCTTAGCGCTGACCGCAACTAATGAAAAACTGTTTTTT; CDR3aa: CASSLALTATNEKLFF
v_gene: TRBV12-5; len: 16; j_gene: TRBJ2-2; abundance: NA; d_gene: NA; CDR3nt: TGTGCTAGTGGTTTGGTAGGGAGAGCCCCAGCCGGGGAGCTGTTTTTT; CDR3aa: CASGLVGRAPAGELFF
v_gene: TRBV27; len: 14; j_gene: TRBJ2-7; abundance: once; d_gene: NA; CDR3nt: TGTGCCAAGCGGCCCGATCTCAGCTCCTACGAGCAGTACTTC; CDR3aa: CAKRPDLSSYEQYF
v_gene: TRBV6-5; len: 14; j_gene: TRBJ1-1; abundance: once; d_gene: NA; CDR3nt: TGTGCCAGCAGTTACTTGATGGGGAGCACTGAAGCTTTCTTT; CDR3aa: CASSYLMGSTEAFF
v_gene: TRBV11-3; len: 17; j_gene: TRBJ2-3; abundance: NA; d_gene: NA; CDR3nt: TGTGCCAGCAGCTCTAAAATACAGGGTTGGAGCACAGATACGCAGTATTTT; CDR3aa: CASSSKIQGWSTDTQYF
v_gene: TRBV5-1; len: 19; j_gene: TRBJ2-1; abundance: NA; d_gene: TRBD2; CDR3nt: TGCGCCAGCAACCTCGAAGGTTTAACTAGCGGACTCTCCTACAATGAGCAGTTCTTC; CDR3aa: CASNLEGLTSGLSYNEQFF